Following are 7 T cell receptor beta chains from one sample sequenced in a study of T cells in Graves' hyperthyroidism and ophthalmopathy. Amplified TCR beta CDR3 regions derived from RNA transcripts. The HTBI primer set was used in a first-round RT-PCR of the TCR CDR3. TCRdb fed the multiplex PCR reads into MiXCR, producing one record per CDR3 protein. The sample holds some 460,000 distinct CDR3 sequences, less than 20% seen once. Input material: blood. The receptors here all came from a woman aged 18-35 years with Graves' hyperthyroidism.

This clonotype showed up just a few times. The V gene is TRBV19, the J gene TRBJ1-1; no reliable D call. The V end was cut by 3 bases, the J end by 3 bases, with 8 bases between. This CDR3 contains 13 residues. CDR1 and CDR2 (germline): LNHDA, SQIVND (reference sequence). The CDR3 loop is CASSISIYTEAFF. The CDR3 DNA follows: TGTGCCAGTAGTATTTCCATTTACACTGAAGCTTTCTTT.

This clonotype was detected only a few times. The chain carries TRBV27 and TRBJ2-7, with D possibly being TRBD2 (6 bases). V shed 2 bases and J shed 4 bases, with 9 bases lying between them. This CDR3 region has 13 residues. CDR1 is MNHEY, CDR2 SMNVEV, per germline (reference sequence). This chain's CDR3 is CASSLKRGYEQYF. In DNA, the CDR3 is TGTGCCAGCAGTTTAAAACGGGGGTACGAGCAGTACTTC.

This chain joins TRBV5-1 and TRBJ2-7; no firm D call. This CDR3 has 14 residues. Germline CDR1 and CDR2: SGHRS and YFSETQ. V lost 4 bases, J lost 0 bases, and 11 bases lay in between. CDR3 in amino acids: CASSQGPSSYEQYF. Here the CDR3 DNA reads TGCGCCAGCAGCCAAGGCCCGTCCTCCTACGAGCAGTACTTC.

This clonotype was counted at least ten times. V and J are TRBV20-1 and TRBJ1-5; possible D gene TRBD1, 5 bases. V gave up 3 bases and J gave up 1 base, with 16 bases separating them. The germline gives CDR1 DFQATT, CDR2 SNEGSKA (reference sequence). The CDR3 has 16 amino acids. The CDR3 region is CSASTTLRTSNQPQHF. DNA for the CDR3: TGCAGTGCTAGCACAACCCTGAGGACAAGCAATCAGCCCCAGCATTTT.

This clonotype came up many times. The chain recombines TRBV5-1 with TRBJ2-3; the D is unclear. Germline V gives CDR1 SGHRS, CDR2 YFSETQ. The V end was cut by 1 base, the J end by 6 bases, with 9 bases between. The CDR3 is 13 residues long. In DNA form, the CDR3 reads TGCGCCAGCAGCTTGTTCCTGATGGATACGCAGTATTTT. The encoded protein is CASSLFLMDTQYF.

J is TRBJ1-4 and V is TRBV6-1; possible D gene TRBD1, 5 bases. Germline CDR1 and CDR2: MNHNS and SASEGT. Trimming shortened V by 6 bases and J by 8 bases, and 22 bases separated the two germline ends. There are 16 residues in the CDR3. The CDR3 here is CASSVGGGRLTEKLFF. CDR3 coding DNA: TGTGCCAGCAGCGTCGGGGGTGGCAGGTTAACGGAAAAACTGTTTTTT.

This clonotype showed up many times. CDR3: CSASPGTGYGNTIYF. DNA of the CDR3: TGCAGTGCCAGTCCCGGGACAGGGTACGGAAACACCATATATTTT. This chain links TRBV20-1 with TRBJ1-3; 9 bases agree with TRBD1. V lost 6 bases and J lost 4; bases outside the gene matches: 10. This CDR3 is 15 amino acids long. Germline CDR1 and CDR2: DFQATT and SNEGSKA (reference sequence).